A single sample gave rise to the 10 T cell receptor beta chains below, sequenced in a study of cytomegalovirus exposure and HLA in healthy donors. 13 Jbeta primers and 60 Vbeta primers were used for the PCR. Generated by immunoSEQ multiplex PCR, the TCRdb table keeps only in-frame clones and is missing some. Among about 170,000 clones listed, about 85% were seen once. The sequenced sample consisted of PBMCs. These receptors were collected from a boy between 2 and 15 years old in good health and CMV-seronegative.

V gene TRBV9 combines with J gene TRBJ2-5, with 7 bases that match TRBD1. The V gene's germline CDR1 is SGDLS and CDR2 YYNGEE. Trimming at V came to 4 bases and at J to 1 base, leaving 7 bases not matched to a gene. CDR3 length: 15 residues. The CDR3 coding sequence is TGTGCCAGCAGCCAGGCAGGGGGTACCCAAGAGACCCAGTACTTC. Protein product: CASSQAGGTQETQYF.

CDR3 in DNA: TGTGCCAGCAGTGACTTCACCCTACAGGGGCACTATGGCTACACCTTC. Residues: CASSDFTLQGHYGYTF. The chain is built from TRBV25-1 and TRBJ1-2, with 7 bases identical to TRBD1. The ends lost 3 bases at V and 3 bases at J; junction bases unmatched: 10. Germline values: CDR1 MGHDK, CDR2 SYGVNS. The CDR3 sequence is 16 residues long.

The chain carries TRBV6-5 and TRBJ1-1; D ambiguous. V lost 2 bases, J lost 3 bases, and 10 bases lay in between. This CDR3 has 14 amino acids. CDR1 is MNHEY and CDR2 is SVGAGI in the germline V gene. CDR3 in DNA: TGTGCCAGCAGTTACGGGAAGGGAGACACTGAAGCTTTCTTT. This codes for CASSYGKGDTEAFF.

The chain employs TRBV28 and TRBJ2-6, with D hard to call. This CDR3 comprises 14 residues. Trimming cost V 3 bases and J 3 bases, with 6 bases left between them. Germline V gene lookup returns CDR1 MDHEN and CDR2 SYDVKM. Here the CDR3 reads CASSFAGGANVLTF. The DNA of the CDR3 is TGTGCCAGCAGTTTCGCAGGTGGGGCCAACGTCCTGACTTTC.

The V and J genes are TRBV28 and TRBJ2-3, with D perhaps TRBD2 (6 bases). V dropped 2 bases and J dropped 2 bases, with 11 bases sitting between them. Germline CDR1 and CDR2: MDHEN and SYDVKM. This CDR3 is 15 amino acids long. CDR3 protein: CASSLVGLHTDTQYF. CDR3 nucleotides: TGTGCCAGCAGTTTAGTGGGACTCCACACAGATACGCAGTATTTT. Full variable domain (rest looked up from reference TRBV28 and TRBJ2-3): DVKVTQSSRYLVKRTGEKVFLECVQDMDHENMFWYRQDPGLGLRLIYFSYDVKMKEKGDIPEGYSVSREKKERFSLILESASTNQTSMYLCASSLVGLHTDTQYFGPGTRLTVL.

The table lists this clone with a few counts. The V and J genes are TRBV5-5 and TRBJ1-2, with no clear D. The CDR3 consists of 17 residues. Per the germline V gene, CDR1 is SGHKS and CDR2 is YYEKEE (reference sequence). Trimming removed 4 bases from V and 5 bases from J, with 24 bases in between. CDR3 loop: CASSDYSGLTKVYGYTF. DNA for the CDR3: TGTGCCAGCAGCGACTACAGTGGGCTGACTAAAGTTTATGGCTACACCTTC.

Here the CDR3 reads CASSPTRSLINIQYF. CDR3 in DNA: TGTGCCAGCAGCCCTACTAGGAGTTTGATAAACATTCAGTACTTC. The chain carries TRBV7-6 and TRBJ2-4, with a possible D match to TRBD2 (5 bases). The CDR3 sequence is 15 residues long. Germline V gene lookup returns CDR1 SGHVS and CDR2 FNYEAQ. V was pared by 5 bases and J by 6 bases, with 17 bases between.

The chain combines TRBV11-2 with TRBJ2-2, with D unresolved. This CDR3 region has 17 residues. Trimming pared 8 bases from V and 0 bases from J, leaving 19 bases between. CDR1 and CDR2 (germline): SGHAT, FQNNGV. The CDR3 DNA sequence: TGTGCCAGCCTAAACATACTGGAGACCCCGAACACCGGGGAGCTGTTTTTT. This gives the protein CASLNILETPNTGELFF.

The V gene is TRBV4-1, the J gene TRBJ1-6, with 9 nucleotides matching TRBD1. There are 15 residues in the CDR3. Germline V gene lookup returns CDR1 MGHRA and CDR2 YSYEKL. Trimming cost V 1 base and J 6 bases; bases outside gene matches: 1. The CDR3 nucleotides read TGCGCCAGCAGCCAAGGGACAGGGGTTAATTCACCCCTCCACTTT. Translated: CASSQGTGVNSPLHF.

The chain is built from TRBV4-1 and TRBJ1-1, with 8 positions matching TRBD1. The CDR3 spans 15 residues. CDR1 and CDR2 (germline): MGHRA, YSYEKL. V lost 1 base to trimming and J lost 4 bases; unmatched junction nucleotides: 5. The CDR3 sequence is CASSQGPGGVTEAFF. CDR3 sequence (DNA): TGCGCCAGCAGCCAAGGTCCAGGGGGCGTCACTGAAGCTTTCTTT.